The 20 T cell receptor beta chains given below trace back to one sample, sequenced in a study of blood T cells in healthy people across ages. A second PCR, run for roughly 7 to 11 cycles, used a sample-barcoded 5' primer plus a J-beta primer mix. Via MiXCR, TCRdb re-called the 5' RACE reads, giving one row per CDR3 protein. The sample shows fewer than 2,000,000 distinct CDR3 sequences, about 39% of them seen only once. The sample was blood. These receptors all come from a human donor in good health.

The CDR3 here is CASSLGALSPLHF. The CDR3, as DNA: TGTGCCAGCAGTTTAGGGGCCCTGTCACCCCTCCACTTT. This chain links TRBV12-3 or TRBV12-4 with TRBJ1-6; no definite D call. The V and J ends lost 1 base and 10 bases respectively, with 8 bases between them. There are 13 residues in the CDR3.

V usage is TRBV5-6 and J usage is TRBJ2-5; D is uncertain. The J call may be faulty, since TRBJ2-7 better matches the DNA end. This CDR3 is built from 14 residues. Germline V lookup: CDR1 SGHDT, CDR2 YYEEEE. CDR3 DNA: TGTGCCAGCAGCTTGAGTTTGACGGTTGACGAGCAGTACTTC. The encoded protein is CASSLSLTVDEQYF.

In this sample, this clonotype turned up many times. The gene calls are TRBV9 and TRBJ2-3; D tentatively reads TRBD1 or TRBD2 (5 bases each). This CDR3 contains 11 residues. Between the trimmed V and J ends, which lost 4 bases and 8 bases, there was a span of 8 bases. Germline loops: CDR1 SGDLS, CDR2 YYNGEE. The CDR3 coding sequence is TGTGCCAGCAGCCCCGGGGCTACGCAGTATTTT. Its translation is CASSPGATQYF.

Points on this clonotype: This sequence may be a read error, since a much larger clone differs from it by one base. CDR3 in amino acids: CASSLRGGREGLFF. The CDR3 DNA reads TGTGCCAGCAGCTTACGGGGTGGGAGAGAAGGACTGTTTTTT. The chain carries TRBV7-2 and TRBJ1-4; D not resolved. Per germline, CDR1 SGHTA and CDR2 FQGNSA. Trimming cost V 2 bases and J 13 bases, with 17 bases left between them. CDR3 length equals 14 residues. The full variable domain, in which reference TRBV7-2 and TRBJ1-4 provide the parts outside the CDR3, is GAGVSQSPSNKVTEKGKDVELRCDPISGHTALYWYRQSLGQGLEFLIYFQGNSAPDKSGLPSDRFSAERTGGSVSTLTIQRTQQEDSAVYLCASSLRGGREGLFFGSGTQLSVL.

The rearrangement uses TRBV7-2 and TRBJ2-7; D not certain. The V end was cut by 4 bases, the J end by 3 bases, with 16 bases between. Germline V gives CDR1 SGHTA, CDR2 FQGNSA. The CDR3 runs 15 residues. CDR3 nucleotides: TGTGCCAGCAGCTGGGGTGGAAGACCAGGCTACGAGCAGTACTTC. Translating it yields CASSWGGRPGYEQYF.

Worth noting for this clonotype: A read error may explain this, as a much larger clone is one base away. The genes are TRBV4-1 and TRBJ2-4; D is tentatively TRBD1 or TRBD2 (5 bases each). The J call is in doubt because the DNA end fits TRBJ2-7 better. The CDR3 length is 15 residues. CDR1 MGHRA and CDR2 YSYEKL come from the germline V gene. The CDR3 DNA reads as TGCGCCAGCAGCCAACCGGGACGGGGTTATTACGAGCAGTACTTC. It encodes CASSQPGRGYYEQYF.

This chain links TRBV14 with TRBJ2-5; D gene ambiguous. The germline V gene encodes CDR1 SGHDN and CDR2 FVKESK. This CDR3 has 16 residues. V was trimmed by 0 bases and J by 4 bases, leaving 15 bases between them. CDR3 region: CASSQEFPRKLETQYF. The CDR3 DNA follows: TGTGCCAGCAGCCAAGAATTCCCTCGCAAATTAGAGACCCAGTACTTC. Combining the CDR3 with reference TRBV14 and TRBJ2-5 gives the whole variable domain EAGVTQFPSHSVIEKGQTVTLRCDPISGHDNLYWYRRVMGKEIKFLLHFVKESKQDESGMPNNRFLAERTGGTYSTLKVQPAELEDSGVYFCASSQEFPRKLETQYFGPGTRLLVL.

Concerning this clonotype: The junction shows a germline mismatch at one end, possibly a read error. The chain uses TRBV15 and TRBJ1-4, with D tentatively TRBD1 (5 bases). CDR3 length equals 17 residues. Germline CDR1 is LNHNV and CDR2 is YYDKDF (reference sequence). The CDR3 region is CATGRGRGVATNEKLFF. The DNA for the CDR3 is TGTGCCACCGGCAGAGGGAGAGGGGTTGCAACTAATGAAAAACTGTTTTTT.

The rearrangement joins TRBV29-1 to TRBJ2-7; 11 nucleotides agree with TRBD1. This CDR3 comprises 14 residues. Germline CDR1 SQVTM, CDR2 ANQGSEA. With V trimmed by 6 bases and J by 6 bases, 10 bases remained unmatched. For the CDR3, the DNA is TGCAGCGTCAAACCGGGACAGGGGGACTCCGAGCAGTACTTC. This codes for CSVKPGQGDSEQYF.

This clonotype was seen a few times. The chain joins TRBV7-2 to TRBJ2-3, with TRBD2 matching 13 bases. This CDR3 spans 16 amino acids. Looked up from germline, CDR1 is SGHTA and CDR2 is FQGNSA. V was clipped by 5 bases and J by 4 bases; unmatched bases: 6. CDR3 nucleotide sequence: TGTGCCAGCAGCCTCCAGACTAGCGGGGGGTCAGATACGCAGTATTTT. Translation gives CASSLQTSGGSDTQYF. Full variable domain (outside the CDR3, taken from reference TRBV7-2 and TRBJ2-3): GAGVSQSPSNKVTEKGKDVELRCDPISGHTALYWYRQSLGQGLEFLIYFQGNSAPDKSGLPSDRFSAERTGGSVSTLTIQRTQQEDSAVYLCASSLQTSGGSDTQYFGPGTRLTVL.

This clonotype appeared a few times. The V gene is TRBV9, the J gene TRBJ1-2; D is possibly TRBD1 (6 bases). The CDR3 length is 13 residues. Between the trimmed V and J ends, which lost 4 bases and 8 bases, there was a span of 15 bases. Germline-derived CDR1 and CDR2 are SGDLS and YYNGEE. The chain's CDR3 is CASSIQGIGGYTF. The CDR3 nucleotides are TGTGCCAGCAGCATACAGGGAATCGGAGGCTACACCTTC.

CDR3 sequence: CASSLAGTSGTYEQYF. Here the CDR3 DNA reads TGCGCCAGCAGCTTGGCAGGGACTAGCGGCACCTACGAGCAGTACTTC. The chain carries TRBV5-1 and TRBJ2-7, with TRBD2 matching 11 bases. CDR3 length: 16 residues. The V segment lost 0 bases and the J segment 2 bases; nucleotides outside the gene matches: 4. Germline CDR1 and CDR2: SGHRS and YFSETQ.

The table lists this clonotype with a few counts. The junction shows a germline mismatch at one end, possibly a read error. The chain is built from TRBV18 and TRBJ2-5, with 7 bases matching TRBD2. CDR1 and CDR2 from the germline V gene are KGHSH and LQKENI. This CDR3 has 18 amino acids. The CDR3 region has the DNA TGTGCCAGTTCACCTTCGGCTAGCGGACCGGTGTACCAAGAGACCCAGTACTTC. Encoded protein: CASSPSASGPVYQETQYF.

Only a few counts were recorded for this clonotype. The V and J genes are TRBV28 and TRBJ2-1, with TRBD1 matching 7 bases. The CDR3 length is 14 residues. Germline trimming cut 10 bases from V and 5 bases from J; bases unmatched to any gene: 11. Germline loops: CDR1 MDHEN, CDR2 SYDVKM. CDR3: CANSLIDRDNEQFF. DNA for the CDR3: TGTGCCAACAGCCTGATCGACAGGGACAATGAGCAGTTCTTC. The full variable domain, completed using reference TRBV28 and TRBJ2-1, is DVKVTQSSRYLVKRTGEKVFLECVQDMDHENMFWYRQDPGLGLRLIYFSYDVKMKEKGDIPEGYSVSREKKERFSLILESASTNQTSMYLCANSLIDRDNEQFFGPGTRLTVL.

The rearrangement links TRBV2 to TRBJ2-1; 9 bases are a match to TRBD2. The CDR3 is 14 amino acids. V was clipped by 11 bases and J by 7 bases; unmatched bases: 12. The V gene's germline CDR1 is SNHLY and CDR2 FYNNEI. CDR3 loop: CASRERGARNEQFF. The CDR3 DNA is TGTGCCTCACGGGAGCGGGGGGCGCGTAATGAGCAGTTCTTC.

This clonotype was detected only a few times. The chain has TRBV7-2 and TRBJ2-5, with D perhaps TRBD1 or TRBD2 (5 bases each). V lost 1 base and J 5 bases, leaving 14 bases between the germline ends. CDR3 length: 15 residues. The germline V gene has CDR1 SGHTA and CDR2 FQGNSA. CDR3 in DNA: TGTGCCAGCAGCTTAGTTTCAGGGTGGGGGGAGACCCAGTACTTC. It encodes CASSLVSGWGETQYF. Full variable domain (remainder filled in from reference TRBV7-2 and TRBJ2-5): GAGVSQSPSNKVTEKGKDVELRCDPISGHTALYWYRQSLGQGLEFLIYFQGNSAPDKSGLPSDRFSAERTGGSVSTLTIQRTQQEDSAVYLCASSLVSGWGETQYFGPGTRLLVL.

The sample holds a few counts of this clonotype. The CDR3 DNA sequence: TGTGCCAGCAGTTTCGACAGGGGGCTCAACATTCAGTACTTC. It specifies CASSFDRGLNIQYF. J is TRBJ2-4 and V is TRBV28; 10 bases fit TRBD1. This CDR3 spans 14 amino acids. The V gene end was trimmed by 3 bases and the J gene end by 7 bases; junction bases not matched to a gene: 3. Germline V gene data show CDR1 as MDHEN and CDR2 as SYDVKM. Combining the CDR3 with reference TRBV28 and TRBJ2-4 gives the whole variable domain DVKVTQSSRYLVKRTGEKVFLECVQDMDHENMFWYRQDPGLGLRLIYFSYDVKMKEKGDIPEGYSVSREKKERFSLILESASTNQTSMYLCASSFDRGLNIQYFGAGTRLSVL.

This clonotype has just a few counts. The V and J genes are TRBV10-3 and TRBJ2-2; the match to TRBD1 covers 7 bases. The V gene's germline CDR1 is ENHRY and CDR2 SYGVKD. The V gene end was trimmed by 3 bases and the J gene end by 1 base; junction bases not matched to a gene: 5. This CDR3 has 16 residues. CDR3 residues: CAISEQGTLNTGELFF. The CDR3 DNA is TGTGCCATCAGTGAACAGGGGACACTGAACACCGGGGAGCTGTTTTTT.

Worth noting for this clonotype: The junction shows a germline mismatch at one end, possibly a read error. The chain is built from TRBV9 and TRBJ2-7; D is perhaps TRBD1 (5 bases). In germline, CDR1 is SGDLS, CDR2 YYNGEE. This CDR3 is 14 amino acids long. Written as DNA, the CDR3 is TGTGCCGGCAGCCCCCGACAGATTCCCCTCGAGCAGTACTTC. Translating it yields CAGSPRQIPLEQYF.

This clonotype was counted only a few times. A much larger clone lies one base from this, so it may be a read error. The CDR3 sequence: CASSLSGLVSETQFF. The CDR3 DNA reads as TGTGCCAGCAGCTTATCGGGACTAGTGAGTGAGACCCAGTTCTTC. This rearrangement joins TRBV11-2 to TRBJ2-1; 8 nucleotides align to TRBD2. The CDR3 runs 15 residues. The V segment lost 2 bases and the J segment 13 bases; nucleotides outside the gene matches: 13. In germline, CDR1 is SGHAT, CDR2 FQNNGV.